The clone carrying this T cell receptor beta chain was seen more than once but under ten times. Its antigen is still unknown. Every bit of the isolated RNA underwent reverse transcription, so sequencing read expressed TCRB transcripts. Method: immunoSEQ multiplex PCR; TCRdb's copy keeps in-frame clones and lacks some. The sample shows under 300,000 clones, 14% of them seen only once. V lost 3 bases and J 9 bases, leaving 15 bases between the germline ends. Germline V gene sequence: CDR1 MGHRA, CDR2 YSYEKL. The length of the CDR3 is 15 residues. This sample is part of a study of beta chain features in type 1 diabetes. Findings and limits, study-wide: Moderate yet significant TCRB CDR3 shortening was seen in Type 1 diabetes patients in all four CD4+ subsets.

The sequenced sample consisted of naive CD4+ T cells from blood. The chain joins TRBV4-1 to TRBJ1-6; D unresolved. The sequence derives from a young man with type 1 diabetes. CDR3: CASSQINDLGSPLHF. The CDR3 nucleotides read TGCGCCAGCAGCCAGATAAACGACTTAGGTTCACCCCTCCACTTT.